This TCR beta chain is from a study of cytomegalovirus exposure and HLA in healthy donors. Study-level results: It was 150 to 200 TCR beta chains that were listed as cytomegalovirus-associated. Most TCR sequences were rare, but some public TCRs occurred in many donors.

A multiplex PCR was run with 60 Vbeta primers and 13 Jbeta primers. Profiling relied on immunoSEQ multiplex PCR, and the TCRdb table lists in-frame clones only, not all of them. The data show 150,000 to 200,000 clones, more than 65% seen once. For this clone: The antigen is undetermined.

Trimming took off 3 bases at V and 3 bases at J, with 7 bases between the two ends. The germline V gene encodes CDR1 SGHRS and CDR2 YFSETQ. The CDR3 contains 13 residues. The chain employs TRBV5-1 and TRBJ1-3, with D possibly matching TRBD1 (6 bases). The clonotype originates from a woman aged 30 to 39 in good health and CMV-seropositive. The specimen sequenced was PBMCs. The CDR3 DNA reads TGCGCCAGCAGCTCGGGACATGGAAACACCATATATTTT. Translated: CASSSGHGNTIYF. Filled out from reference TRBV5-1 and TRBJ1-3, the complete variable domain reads KAGVTQTPRYLIKTRGQQVTLSCSPISGHRSVSWYQQTPGQGLQFLFEYFSETQRNKGNFPGRFSGRQFSNSRSEMNVSTLELGDSALYLCASSSGHGNTIYFGEGSWLTVV.